This T cell receptor (beta chain) was sequenced during a study of vaccination effects on CD4 cells after COVID-19. Per germline, CDR1 KGHSH and CDR2 LQKENI. V lost 2 bases to trimming and J lost 8 bases, with 15 bases between them. The CDR3 runs to 14 residues. CD4+ T cell isolation took place after approximately 11 days of culture. Prior SARS-CoV-2 infection was absent in the vaccine recipients, as shown by negative nucleocapsid antibodies. The data were produced by immunoSEQ multiplex PCR, yet TCRdb's version contains in-frame clones alone and is incomplete. The sample yields about 53,000 clones, over 65% seen once. In this sample, this clone turned up a few times. Its antigen is unidentified.

The chain couples TRBV18 to TRBJ1-2; tentatively, D is TRBD1 (6 bases). This clonotype originated in a human donor who received a COVID-19 vaccine. The sample here was CD4+ T cells from PBMCs cultured without peptide, taken before COVID-19 vaccination. The CDR3 reads CASSPSDSPGGYTF. The CDR3 DNA follows: TGTGCCAGCTCACCATCGGACAGCCCGGGGGGCTACACCTTC.